This record covers a single TCR beta chain. Its matching antigen is unknown. At one of its ends the junction is not consistent with the germline gene, which may arise from a read error. The data are from a study of cytomegalovirus exposure and HLA in healthy donors. The study ran its PCR with 60 Vbeta and 13 Jbeta primers. The protocol was immunoSEQ multiplex PCR, while the TCRdb copy is restricted to in-frame clones and leaves out a portion. The sample has approximately 67,000 clones, 80% to 90% seen once. Points from the study as a whole: The classifier was said to identify cytomegalovirus status with high specificity and sensitivity. A later examination showed that TCR association rates differed by HLA locus, with DRB1 most and HLA-C fewest. Most CMV-associated TCR beta chains were later found to appear HLA-restricted.

This TCR was sampled from a woman in her thirties in good health and CMV-seropositive. Sequencing was performed on PBMCs.

This CDR3 is CASSLDSRGRSIQHF. CDR3 nucleotide sequence: TGCGCCAGCAGCTTGGACTCGCGAGGTAGGAGCATTCAGCACTTC. This chain connects TRBV5-1 to TRBJ2-4, with D unresolved. Germline CDR1 is SGHRS and CDR2 is YFSETQ. The length of the CDR3 is 15 residues.